This entry is about one TCR beta chain. This record comes from a study of follicular helper T cells after annual influenza vaccination. There are 15 residues in the CDR3. With 7 bases clipped from V and 10 bases from J, the junction kept 12 bases outside the gene matches. Germline CDR1 is SGHRS and CDR2 is YFSETQ. Sequencing was performed with immunoSEQ multiplex PCR; in TCRdb, only in-frame clones are kept and a portion is missing. This table holds roughly 10,000 clones, approximately 82% found once. Time point meaning: 2015-2016 season, 7 days after influenza vaccination. The chain recombines TRBV5-1 with TRBJ2-1; 12 nucleotides match TRBD2. The sequence was collected from an adult who received the influenza vaccine. The source material was CXCR5- memory CD4+ T cells sorted from blood, sampled 7 days after influenza vaccination. This CDR3 reads CASLLTSGGPGEQFF. In DNA, the CDR3 is TGCGCCAGCCTCTTGACTAGCGGGGGCCCCGGAGAGCAGTTCTTC.